The 9 T cell receptor beta chains in this list originate from one sample, sequenced in a study of CD8 T cells in Susac syndrome. The RNA, 0.5 to 1 ug, was put through reverse transcription using random hexamers. TCRdb ran MiXCR on the immunoSEQ multiplex PCR reads and lists one entry per CDR3 protein. The sample lists roughly 120,000 distinct CDR3 sequences, about 92% seen once, with 0.093% in the top ten. Specimen: CD4+ T cells from PBMCs. All receptors come from a human donor with multiple sclerosis.

This chain links TRBV11-2 with TRBJ1-1; tentatively, D is TRBD1 (6 bases). Between the trimmed V and J ends, which lost 3 bases and 8 bases, there was a span of 19 bases. CDR3 length: 15 residues. Germline assignment: CDR1 SGHAT and CDR2 FQNNGV. CDR3 in amino acids: CASSLAITGPEEAFF. CDR3 coding DNA: TGTGCCAGCAGCTTGGCAATCACAGGGCCGGAAGAAGCTTTCTTT.

The chain is built from TRBV10-2 and TRBJ1-5; D is unclear. The CDR3 runs 13 residues. The ends were cut back, 10 bases at V and 0 bases at J, with 10 bases in the middle. Germline CDR1 WSHSY, CDR2 SAAADI. In nucleotides, the CDR3 is TGCGCCACCCGGGATAATAGCAATCAGCCCCAGCATTTT. It encodes CATRDNSNQPQHF.

This clonotype came up once. This sequence joins TRBV28 and TRBJ2-5; 8 bases match TRBD2. The CDR3 is made up of 16 amino acids. The V gene's germline CDR1 is MDHEN and CDR2 SYDVKM. J was trimmed by 3 bases and V by 6 bases; bases with no gene match: 12. The CDR3 loop reads CASSSPSRGGKETQYF. CDR3 nucleotide sequence: TGTGCCAGCAGCTCCCCCTCTCGGGGGGGAAAAGAGACCCAGTACTTC.

This clonotype was detected once. V and J are TRBV20-1 and TRBJ1-5; 7 nucleotides align to TRBD1. Germline V CDR1 and CDR2: DFQATT, SNEGSKA (reference sequence). The CDR3 is 16 residues long. V shed 2 bases, J shed 1 base, and the junction held 8 bases outside the gene matches. The CDR3 nucleotides are TGCAGTGCTAGATACCAACAGGGGAGGAGCAATCAGCCCCAGCATTTT. This codes for CSARYQQGRSNQPQHF.

This clonotype was seen just once. The chain combines TRBV6-5 with TRBJ1-2, with 7 bases fitting TRBD1. Per germline, CDR1 MNHEY and CDR2 SVGAGI. This CDR3 has 14 amino acids. After removal of 5 bases from V and 1 base from J, the junction contained 4 bases not matched to a gene. In DNA, the CDR3 is TGTGCCAGCAGTCGGACAGGCCATAACTATGGCTACACCTTC. Amino acids: CASSRTGHNYGYTF.

This clonotype was seen a single time. The chain has TRBV19 and TRBJ1-6, with no clear D. Germline loops: CDR1 LNHDA, CDR2 SQIVND (reference sequence). Trimming took 4 bases from V and 5 from J, leaving 9 bases between them. The CDR3 sequence is 14 residues long. As DNA, the CDR3 is TGTGCCAGTAGTACCGTCGGGAATAATTCACCCCTCCACTTT. This translates into CASSTVGNNSPLHF.

The chain has TRBV27 and TRBJ2-2, with D possibly matching TRBD1 (5 bases). From germline, CDR1 is MNHEY and CDR2 SMNVEV (reference sequence). This CDR3 spans 13 amino acids. Trimming stripped 2 bases from V and 6 bases from J, with 7 bases between. The CDR3 nucleotides read TGTGCCAGCAGTTTACAGGGATCCGGGGAGCTGTTTTTT. Protein product: CASSLQGSGELFF.

CDR3 amino acids: CASSATGRENSPLHF. The DNA of the CDR3 is TGTGCCAGCAGCGCCACGGGCAGGGAAAATTCACCCCTCCACTTT. The J gene is TRBJ1-6, the V gene TRBV9; D might be TRBD1 (5 bases). In germline, CDR1 is SGDLS, CDR2 YYNGEE. Trimming stripped 3 bases from V and 7 bases from J, with 14 bases between. CDR3 length: 15 residues.

This rearrangement joins TRBV19 to TRBJ2-6; D could derive from TRBD1 or TRBD2 (5 bases each). CDR3 length: 16 residues. Trimming removed 7 bases at V and 4 bases at J, with 17 bases between. The V gene's germline CDR1 is LNHDA and CDR2 SQIVND (reference sequence). The CDR3 spells CASKGRGTTGANVLTF. CDR3 nucleotides: TGTGCCAGTAAAGGGCGAGGGACGACGGGGGCCAACGTCCTGACTTTC.